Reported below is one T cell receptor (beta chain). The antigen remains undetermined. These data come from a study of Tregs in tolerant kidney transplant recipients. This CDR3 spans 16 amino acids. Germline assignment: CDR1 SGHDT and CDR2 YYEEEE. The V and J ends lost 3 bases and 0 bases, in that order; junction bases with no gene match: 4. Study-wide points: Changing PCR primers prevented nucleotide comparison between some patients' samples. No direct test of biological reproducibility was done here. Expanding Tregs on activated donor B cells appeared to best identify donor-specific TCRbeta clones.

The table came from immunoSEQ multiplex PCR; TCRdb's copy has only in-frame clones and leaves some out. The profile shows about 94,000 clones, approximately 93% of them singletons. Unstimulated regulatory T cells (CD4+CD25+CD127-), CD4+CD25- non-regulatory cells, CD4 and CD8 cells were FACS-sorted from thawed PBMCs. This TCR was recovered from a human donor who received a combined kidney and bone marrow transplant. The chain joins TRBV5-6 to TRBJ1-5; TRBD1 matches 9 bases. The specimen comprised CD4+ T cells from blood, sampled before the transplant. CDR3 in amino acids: CASSWGQGHSNQPQHF. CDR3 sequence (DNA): TGTGCCAGCAGCTGGGGACAGGGACATAGCAATCAGCCCCAGCATTTT.